The T cell receptor (beta chain) described here comes from a study of beta chain features in type 1 diabetes. For the study at large: Examination spanned roughly 110 million sorted cells from all samples. General observations from the study: Type 1 diabetes patients showed fewer insertions and more deletions at VDJ junctions. When Type 1 diabetes patients were examined, their TCRB CDR3s proved moderately but significantly shorter in all four CD4+ subsets.

In its sample, this clone was seen a few times. The antigen is unknown. Germline assignment: CDR1 SEHNR and CDR2 FQNEAQ (reference sequence). CDR3 length: 14 residues. Trimming took 5 bases from V and 5 from J, leaving 12 bases between them. Sequencing targeted expressed TCRB transcripts, as all isolated RNA had been reverse transcribed. TCRdb's table, derived via immunoSEQ multiplex PCR, lists solely in-frame clones and lacks some. The repertoire holds hundreds of thousands of clones, with over 10% as singletons. One heparinised blood draw, averaging about 100 mL, came from each donor. A CD45RO/CCR7/CD25/CD127/CD95/CD27 panel sorted naive, central memory, regulatory and stem cell-like memory CD4+ cells.

The sample comprised naive CD4+ T cells from blood. The receptor was isolated from a woman between 18 and 30 years old with type 1 diabetes. The genes are TRBV7-9 and TRBJ2-2; no firm D call. DNA for the CDR3: TGTGCCAGCAGCGAGCCTAGGCAAACCGGGGAGCTGTTTTTT. Translation gives CASSEPRQTGELFF. The full variable domain, rest sourced from reference TRBV7-9 and TRBJ2-2, is DTGVSQNPRHKITKRGQNVTFRCDPISEHNRLYWYRQTLGQGPEFLTYFQNEAQLEKSRLLSDRFSAERPKGSFSTLEIQRTEQGDSAMYLCASSEPRQTGELFFGEGSRLTVL.